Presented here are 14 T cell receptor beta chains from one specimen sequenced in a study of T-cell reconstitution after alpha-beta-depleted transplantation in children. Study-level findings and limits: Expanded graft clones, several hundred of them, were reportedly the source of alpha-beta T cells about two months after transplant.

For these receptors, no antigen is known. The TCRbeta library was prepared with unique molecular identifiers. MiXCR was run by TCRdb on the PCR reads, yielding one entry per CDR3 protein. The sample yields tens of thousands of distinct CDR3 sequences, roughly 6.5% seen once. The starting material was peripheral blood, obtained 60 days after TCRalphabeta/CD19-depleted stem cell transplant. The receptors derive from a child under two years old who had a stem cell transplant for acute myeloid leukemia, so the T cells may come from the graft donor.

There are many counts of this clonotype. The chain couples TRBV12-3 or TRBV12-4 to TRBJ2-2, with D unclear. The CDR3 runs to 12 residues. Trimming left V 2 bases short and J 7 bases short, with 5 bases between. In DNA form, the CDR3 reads TGTGCCAGCAGTTTAAGGATCGGGGAGCTGTTTTTT. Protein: CASSLRIGELFF.

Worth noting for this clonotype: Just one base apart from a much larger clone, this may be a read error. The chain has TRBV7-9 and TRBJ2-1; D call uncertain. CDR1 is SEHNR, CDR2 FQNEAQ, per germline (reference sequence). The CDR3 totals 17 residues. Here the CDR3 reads CASSLVVRPKSYNGQFF. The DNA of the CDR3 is TGTGCCAGCAGCTTAGTAGTTCGTCCAAAGTCCTACAATGGGCAGTTCTTC.

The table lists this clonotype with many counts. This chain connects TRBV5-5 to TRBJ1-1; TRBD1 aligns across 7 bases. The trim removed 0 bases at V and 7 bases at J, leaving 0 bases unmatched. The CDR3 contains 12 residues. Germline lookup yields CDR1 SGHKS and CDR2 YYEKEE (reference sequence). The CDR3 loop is CASSLGTGEAFF. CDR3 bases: TGTGCCAGCAGCTTGGGGACAGGTGAAGCTTTCTTT.

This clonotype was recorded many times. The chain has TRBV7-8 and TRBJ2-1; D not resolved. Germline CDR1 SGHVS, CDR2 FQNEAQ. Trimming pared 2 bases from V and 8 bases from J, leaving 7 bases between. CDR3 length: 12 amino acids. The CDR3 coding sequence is TGTGCCAGCAGCTTAACCCCCGATGAGCAGTTCTTC. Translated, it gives CASSLTPDEQFF.

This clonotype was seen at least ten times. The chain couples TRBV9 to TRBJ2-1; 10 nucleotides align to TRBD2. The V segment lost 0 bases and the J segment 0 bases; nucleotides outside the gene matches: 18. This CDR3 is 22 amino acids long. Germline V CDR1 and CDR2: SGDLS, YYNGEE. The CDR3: CASSVATTSGHPSLSSYNEQFF. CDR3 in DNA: TGTGCCAGCAGCGTAGCTACGACTAGCGGGCACCCTAGCCTAAGCTCCTACAATGAGCAGTTCTTC.

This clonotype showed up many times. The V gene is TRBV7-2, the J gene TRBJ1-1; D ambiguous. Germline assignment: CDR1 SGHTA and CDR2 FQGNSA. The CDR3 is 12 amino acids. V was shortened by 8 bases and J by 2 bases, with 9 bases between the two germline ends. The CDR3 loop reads CASGLVNTEAFF. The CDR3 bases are TGTGCCAGCGGACTCGTAAACACTGAAGCTTTCTTT.

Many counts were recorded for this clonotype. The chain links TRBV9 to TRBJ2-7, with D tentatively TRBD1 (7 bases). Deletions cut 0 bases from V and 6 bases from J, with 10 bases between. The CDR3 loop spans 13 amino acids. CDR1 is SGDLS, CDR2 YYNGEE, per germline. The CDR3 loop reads CASSVGQGGEQYF. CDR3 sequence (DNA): TGTGCCAGCAGCGTAGGACAGGGAGGCGAGCAGTACTTC.

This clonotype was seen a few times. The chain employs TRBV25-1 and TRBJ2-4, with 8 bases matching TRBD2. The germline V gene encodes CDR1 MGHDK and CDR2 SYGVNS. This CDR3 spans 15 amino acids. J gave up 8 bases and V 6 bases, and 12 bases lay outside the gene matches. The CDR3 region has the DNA TGTGCCAGCAGCGGGAGCGGACTAGCAATAGACATTCAGTACTTC. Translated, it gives CASSGSGLAIDIQYF.

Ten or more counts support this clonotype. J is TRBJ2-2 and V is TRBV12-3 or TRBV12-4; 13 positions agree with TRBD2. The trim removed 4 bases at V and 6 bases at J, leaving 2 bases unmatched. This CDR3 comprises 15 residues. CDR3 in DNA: TGTGCCAGCAGTTGGACTAGCGGGGGTGCCGGGGAGCTGTTTTTT. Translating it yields CASSWTSGGAGELFF.

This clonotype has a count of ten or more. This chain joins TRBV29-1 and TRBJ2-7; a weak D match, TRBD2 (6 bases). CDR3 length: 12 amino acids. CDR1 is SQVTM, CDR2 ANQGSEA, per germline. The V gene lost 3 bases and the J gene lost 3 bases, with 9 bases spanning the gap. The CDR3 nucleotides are TGCAGCGTTGAGGAGGGGTACTACGAGCAGTACTTC. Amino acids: CSVEEGYYEQYF.

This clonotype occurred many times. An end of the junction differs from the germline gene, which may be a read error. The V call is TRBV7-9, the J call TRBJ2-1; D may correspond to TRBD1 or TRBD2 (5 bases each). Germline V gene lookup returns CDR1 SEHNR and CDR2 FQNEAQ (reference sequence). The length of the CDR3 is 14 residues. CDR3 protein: CASSLAVKELRDDF. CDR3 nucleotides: TGTGCCAGCAGCTTAGCGGTCAAGGAGCTCCGGGACGACTTC.

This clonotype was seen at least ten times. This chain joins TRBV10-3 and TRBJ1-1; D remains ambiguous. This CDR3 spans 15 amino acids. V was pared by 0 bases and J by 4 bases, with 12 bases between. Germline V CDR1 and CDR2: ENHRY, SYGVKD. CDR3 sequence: CAISESTRRGTEAFF. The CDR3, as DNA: TGTGCCATCAGTGAGTCGACGAGACGGGGCACTGAAGCTTTCTTT.

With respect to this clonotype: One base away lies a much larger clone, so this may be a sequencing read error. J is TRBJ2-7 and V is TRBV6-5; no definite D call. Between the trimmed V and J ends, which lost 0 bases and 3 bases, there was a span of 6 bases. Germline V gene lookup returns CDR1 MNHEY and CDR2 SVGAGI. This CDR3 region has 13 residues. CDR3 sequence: CASSYSRCYEQYF. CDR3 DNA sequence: TGTGCCAGCAGTTACTCTAGGTGCTACGAGCAGTACTTC.

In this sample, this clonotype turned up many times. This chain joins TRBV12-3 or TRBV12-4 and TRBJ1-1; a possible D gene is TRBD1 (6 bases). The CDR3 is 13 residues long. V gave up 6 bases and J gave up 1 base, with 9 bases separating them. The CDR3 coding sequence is TGTGCCAGCAGCGGGACACCGAACACTGAAGCTTTCTTT. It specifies CASSGTPNTEAFF.